These T cell receptor beta chains were read from a single sample in a study of T-cell reconstitution after alpha-beta-depleted transplantation in children. MiXCR was run by TCRdb on the PCR reads, yielding one entry per CDR3 protein. The sample contains 700,000 or so distinct CDR3 sequences, about an eighth of which appear only once. The sequencing here drew on PBMCs, taken before TCRalphabeta/CD19-depleted stem cell transplant. All receptors come from a girl aged 2 to 10 with congenital amegakaryocytic thrombocytopenia, due to receive a stem cell transplant. CDR3s include the opening cysteine and the closing phenylalanine or tryptophan. D genes are given only for firm matches. Size tells how often a clone was seen (once, few, many) or the class of an expanded clone, and some rows leave it out.

TRBJ2-1	TRBD1	TRBV7-3	NA	CASSATPGGFMDNEQFF	TGTGCCAGCAGCGCCACGCCAGGGGGCTTTATGGACAATGAGCAGTTCTTC
TRBJ2-1	TRBD2	TRBV7-8	NA	CASSFLTSGEYNEQFF	TGTGCCAGCAGCTTCCTCACTAGCGGGGAATACAATGAGCAGTTCTTC
TRBJ2-1	TRBD1	TRBV5-1	NA	CASSGGTGNKYNEQFF	TGCGCCAGCAGCGGAGGGACAGGGAATAAATACAATGAGCAGTTCTTC
TRBJ2-3	TRBD2	TRBV6-1	many	CASTSGGSDTDTQYF	TGTGCCAGCACCTCAGGCGGGAGCGACACAGATACGCAGTATTTT
TRBJ2-7	TRBD1	TRBV20-1	few	CSATSIEGQGAYEQYF	TGCAGTGCCACTTCGATTGAGGGACAGGGTGCCTACGAGCAGTACTTC
TRBJ1-1	TRBD1	TRBV12-3/TRBV12-4	NA	CASSFPEHGQGGTEAFF	TGTGCCAGCAGTTTCCCCGAACATGGACAGGGTGGGACTGAAGCTTTCTTT
TRBJ2-4	NA	TRBV29-1	many	CSVGQGGAKNIQYF	TGCAGCGTTGGTCAAGGGGGAGCCAAAAACATTCAGTACTTC
TRBJ1-1	NA	TRBV29-1	many	CSVPDTEAFF	TGCAGCGTCCCGGACACTGAAGCTTTCTTT
TRBJ2-1	NA	TRBV14	many	CASSQGVGSGNEQFF	TGTGCCAGCAGCCAAGGTGTGGGATCGGGGAATGAGCAGTTCTTC
TRBJ1-4	NA	TRBV7-9	many	CASSPHGEKLFF	TGTGCCAGCAGCCCCCACGGCGAAAAACTGTTTTTT
TRBJ2-2	TRBD1	TRBV11-1	many	CASSLYAGTGKLTGELFF	TGTGCCAGCAGCTTATATGCCGGGACAGGGAAATTAACCGGGGAGCTGTTTTTT
TRBJ2-7	TRBD2	TRBV5-1	many	CASSLLISGGTYEQYF	TGCGCCAGCAGCCTCCTGATTAGCGGGGGAACCTACGAGCAGTACTTC
TRBJ2-2	TRBD2	TRBV7-7	few	CASSRGLAEWGELFF	TGTGCCAGCAGCAGAGGACTAGCGGAGTGGGGGGAGCTGTTTTTT
TRBJ2-1	TRBD2	TRBV7-3	few	CASSLKAGLAGGHEQFF	TGTGCCAGCAGCTTAAAAGCAGGACTAGCGGGAGGGCATGAGCAGTTCTTC
TRBJ2-1	NA	TRBV5-1	NA	CASSPFRPGRQPNEQFF	TGCGCCAGCAGCCCATTTCGGCCCGGGCGACAACCCAATGAGCAGTTCTTC
TRBJ2-3	NA	TRBV20-1	few	CSASGSVADTQYF	TGCAGTGCTAGCGGGAGTGTGGCAGATACGCAGTATTTT
TRBJ2-1	NA	TRBV3-1	NA	CASSQPFTLSARAGQFF	TGTGCCAGCAGCCAACCCTTCACATTAAGCGCGAGGGCTGGGCAGTTCTTC
TRBJ2-3	TRBD2	TRBV20-1	many	CSARGPPRGGDTQYF	TGCAGTGCTAGAGGACCCCCCCGCGGGGGTGATACGCAGTATTTT
TRBJ2-1	NA	TRBV5-1	NA	CASSLPTGINEQFF	TGCGCCAGCAGCTTGCCCACAGGGATCAATGAGCAGTTCTTC
TRBJ2-3	TRBD1	TRBV2	few	CASSESWGQSTDTQYF	TGTGCCAGCAGTGAGTCGTGGGGACAGAGCACAGATACGCAGTATTTT
TRBJ2-1	NA	TRBV12-3/TRBV12-4	many	CASSLRLLRSLNEQFF	TGTGCCAGCAGTTTGAGACTTCTCCGCTCTCTAAATGAGCAGTTCTTC